This T cell receptor beta chain was obtained from a study of sequential checkpoint blockade in melanoma. Study details: Each arm's sequence ended with maintenance nivolumab.

The CDR3 has 17 amino acids. Some clones are missing from TCRdb's copy, which holds only in-frame ones; the method was immunoSEQ multiplex PCR. The sample has roughly 20,000 clones, 65% to 85% seen once. This clone was counted only a few times. The treatment here: randomized to nivolumab then ipilimumab (arm A) or the reverse (arm B). No patient had prior DNA-damaging chemotherapy. PBMC sorting kept live CD3+CD8+ cells without CD19 or CD56. This rearrangement joins TRBV21-1 to TRBJ2-2; TRBD2, the D gene given by the table, was not confirmed from the DNA. TRBV21-1 is described as a pseudogene. The TCR was taken from a human donor with melanoma. This specimen consisted of CD8+ T cells sorted from blood (inferred from file names), obtained from a patient given nivolumab and ipilimumab in sequence. CDR3 in amino acids: CASSKGPGDPDTGELFF. Here the CDR3 DNA reads TGTGCCAGCAGCAAGGGGCCGGGAGACCCGGACACCGGGGAGCTGTTTTTT.